Shown below are 18 T cell receptor beta chains from a single sample sequenced in a study of cytomegalovirus exposure and HLA in healthy donors. 60 Vbeta and 13 Jbeta primers were used in PCR. Libraries were prepared by immunoSEQ multiplex PCR; TCRdb keeps only in-frame clonotypes and omits some of them. The table records roughly 180,000 clones, about four fifths of them present only once. The source material was PBMCs. The receptor source for this set is a male donor in good health and CMV-seronegative.

The genes are TRBV27 and TRBJ2-7; 8 bases align to TRBD1. Germline CDR1 is MNHEY and CDR2 is SMNVEV (reference sequence). The CDR3 sequence is 16 residues long. V shed 0 bases, J shed 5 bases, and the junction held 9 bases outside the gene matches. CDR3: CASSLSAGGAPDEQYF. CDR3 nucleotides: TGTGCCAGCAGTTTATCGGCAGGGGGCGCTCCCGACGAGCAGTACTTC.

This clone came up once. The CDR3 region has the DNA TGCAGCGGCGGACTAGCGGAAGAGACCCAGTACTTC. Translation: CSGGLAEETQYF. This sequence joins TRBV29-1 and TRBJ2-5; 10 nucleotides agree with TRBD2. The CDR3 sequence is 12 residues long. V lost 7 bases to trimming and J lost 3 bases; unmatched junction nucleotides: 2. Germline-derived CDR1 and CDR2 are SQVTM and ANQGSEA. Together with reference TRBV29-1 and TRBJ2-5, the CDR3 gives the full variable domain: SAVISQKPSRDICQRGTSLTIQCQVDSQVTMMFWYRQQPGQSLTLIATANQGSEATYESGFVIDKFPISRPNLTFSTLTVSNMSPEDSSIYLCSGGLAEETQYFGPGTRLLVL.

The V gene is TRBV27, the J gene TRBJ1-1; unclear D gene. CDR3 size: 11 residues. Germline values: CDR1 MNHEY, CDR2 SMNVEV (reference sequence). The V gene lost 10 bases and the J gene lost 1 base, with 7 bases spanning the gap. CDR3 DNA sequence: TGTGCCACCCCCCGGAACACTGAAGCTTTCTTT. Encoded protein: CATPRNTEAFF.

This chain links TRBV19 with TRBJ2-1, with D possibly being TRBD2 (6 bases). With 1 base removed from V and 5 bases from J, the gap between germline ends came to 15 bases. This CDR3 is 16 amino acids long. Germline V lookup: CDR1 LNHDA, CDR2 SQIVND (reference sequence). CDR3 loop: CASSIVSASVNNEQFF. The CDR3 bases are TGTGCCAGTAGTATAGTCTCGGCTAGCGTTAACAATGAGCAGTTCTTC.

This chain connects TRBV7-7 to TRBJ2-2, with 9 bases fitting TRBD2. J gave up 6 bases and V 3 bases, and 17 bases lay outside the gene matches. The CDR3 has 19 amino acids. Germline V gene sequence: CDR1 SSHAT, CDR2 FNYEAQ (reference sequence). The CDR3 protein is CASSLYVFGGGVASGELFF. In DNA form, the CDR3 reads TGTGCCAGCAGCTTGTACGTTTTTGGCGGGGGGGTCGCGTCCGGGGAGCTGTTTTTT.

The V call is TRBV2, the J call TRBJ1-1; TRBD1 matches at 7 bases. With V trimmed by 2 bases and J by 2 bases, 8 bases remained unmatched. This CDR3 comprises 16 residues. Looked up from germline, CDR1 is SNHLY and CDR2 is FYNNEI. CDR3 loop: CASSEPGQSINTEAFF. The CDR3 DNA reads TGTGCCAGCAGTGAACCGGGACAGTCTATCAACACTGAAGCTTTCTTT.

The chain has TRBV6-6 and TRBJ2-1, with a tentative D call TRBD2 (6 bases). V was shortened by 2 bases and J by 8 bases, with 13 bases between the two germline ends. Germline CDR1 and CDR2: MNHNY and SVGAGI (reference sequence). The CDR3 is made up of 14 amino acids. In DNA form, the CDR3 reads TGTGCCAGCAGTTACCAGGGATGGGGGGATGAGCAGTTCTTC. Translation gives CASSYQGWGDEQFF.

V is TRBV5-4 and J is TRBJ1-4, with unresolved D. The CDR3 covers 14 residues. Germline V CDR1 and CDR2: SGHNT, YYREEE (reference sequence). Trimming took 0 bases from V and 4 from J, leaving 7 bases between them. CDR3 bases: TGTGCCAGCAGCTTGGACAGACGTAATGAAAAACTGTTTTTT. Protein product: CASSLDRRNEKLFF.

The V call is TRBV7-9, the J call TRBJ1-4, with 7 bases aligning to TRBD1. Losses at the gene ends were 4 bases for V and 6 bases for J; bases not matched to a gene: 8. Germline V gene lookup returns CDR1 SEHNR and CDR2 FQNEAQ (reference sequence). This CDR3 contains 15 residues. The CDR3 sequence is CASSSLGGPDEKLFF. CDR3 nucleotides: TGTGCCAGCAGCTCACTAGGGGGCCCTGATGAAAAACTGTTTTTT.

This clone showed up just once. The rearrangement joins TRBV7-8 to TRBJ2-1, with TRBD2 identical over 12 bases. The ends lost 1 base at V and 10 bases at J; junction bases unmatched: 5. The V gene's germline CDR1 is SGHVS and CDR2 FQNEAQ. The CDR3 loop spans 15 amino acids. CDR3 in DNA: TGTGCCAGCAGCTTAGGCCTAGCGGGGGGGCCGGAGCAGTTCTTC. Translation: CASSLGLAGGPEQFF.

CDR3 in DNA: TGTGCCAGCAGCCCTAGACAGGGGGGAATGACTGAAGCTTTCTTT. As protein: CASSPRQGGMTEAFF. The chain has TRBV7-6 and TRBJ1-1, with 9 positions matching TRBD1. Trimming at V came to 5 bases and at J to 5 bases, leaving 9 bases not matched to a gene. The CDR3 consists of 15 residues. Germline CDR1 SGHVS, CDR2 FNYEAQ.

The rearrangement joins TRBV28 to TRBJ2-7, with D tentatively TRBD2 (6 bases). CDR1 MDHEN and CDR2 SYDVKM come from the germline V gene. V gave up 3 bases and J gave up 3 bases, with 9 bases separating them. This CDR3 region has 13 residues. The CDR3 here is CASSFSGDYEQYF. In DNA form, the CDR3 reads TGTGCCAGCAGTTTCTCGGGGGACTACGAGCAGTACTTC.

In its sample, this clone was seen a few times. The genes are TRBV18 and TRBJ2-1; 11 nucleotides align to TRBD2. The germline V gene has CDR1 KGHSH and CDR2 LQKENI. The ends lost 2 bases at V and 4 bases at J; junction bases unmatched: 19. This CDR3 spans 21 amino acids. This chain's CDR3 is CASSPKTLAGGHLRVYNEQFF. The CDR3 coding sequence is TGTGCCAGCTCACCAAAAACTCTAGCGGGAGGACACCTGCGGGTATACAATGAGCAGTTCTTC.

J is TRBJ2-1 and V is TRBV4-2, with 11 bases matching TRBD2. This CDR3 comprises 16 residues. Germline trimming cut 4 bases from V and 9 bases from J; bases unmatched to any gene: 11. Germline loops: CDR1 LGHNA, CDR2 YNFKEQ. CDR3 sequence (DNA): TGTGCCAGCAGCCCGGCGGTAGCGGGAGGGCCCGGTGAGCAGTTCTTC. Its protein is CASSPAVAGGPGEQFF.

In its sample, this clone was seen once. The V and J genes are TRBV7-9 and TRBJ2-1, with TRBD2 matching 9 bases. With V trimmed by 9 bases and J by 0 bases, 6 bases remained unmatched. The germline gives CDR1 SEHNR, CDR2 FQNEAQ (reference sequence). This CDR3 has 15 residues. CDR3 bases: TGTGCCAGTAAGCGGGGGGCTTCCTCCTACAATGAGCAGTTCTTC. Residues: CASKRGASSYNEQFF.

In nucleotides, the CDR3 is TGTGCCATCAGTGAGTTTGAGGGCCTCCAAGAGACCCAGTACTTC. Protein product: CAISEFEGLQETQYF. This chain connects TRBV10-3 to TRBJ2-5, with D possibly matching TRBD2 (5 bases). The length of the CDR3 is 15 residues. V lost 1 base, J lost 1 base, and 10 bases lay in between. Germline loops: CDR1 ENHRY, CDR2 SYGVKD.

The gene calls are TRBV5-1 and TRBJ1-4, with D uncertain. Trimming took off 3 bases at V and 6 bases at J, with 27 bases between the two ends. The CDR3 extends over 19 amino acids. Germline CDR1 SGHRS, CDR2 YFSETQ. The chain's CDR3 is CASSSRRDRSNTLDEKLFF. The CDR3 DNA follows: TGCGCCAGCAGCTCCCGCCGGGATCGTTCAAATACTCTGGATGAAAAACTGTTTTTT. The full variable domain, rest sourced from reference TRBV5-1 and TRBJ1-4, is KAGVTQTPRYLIKTRGQQVTLSCSPISGHRSVSWYQQTPGQGLQFLFEYFSETQRNKGNFPGRFSGRQFSNSRSEMNVSTLELGDSALYLCASSSRRDRSNTLDEKLFFGSGTQLSVL.

V gene TRBV2 combines with J gene TRBJ2-5, with 9 bases lining up with TRBD2. Germline loops: CDR1 SNHLY, CDR2 FYNNEI. V was clipped by 1 base and J by 5 bases; unmatched bases: 8. This CDR3 has 16 amino acids. This CDR3 is CASSEGGVAGVETQYF. CDR3 coding DNA: TGTGCCAGCAGTGAAGGAGGGGTAGCGGGAGTCGAGACCCAGTACTTC.